The entry below gives a single TCR beta chain sequence along with its context. The sample contains more than one DNA sequence encoding this CDR3. This sample was included in a study of graft-versus-host responses after intestinal transplantation. Study context: After anti-thymocyte globulin induction, recipients took tacrolimus and steroids for approximately 3 years.

Assay: immunoSEQ multiplex PCR; the TCRdb copy retains only in-frame clones and omits some. The data hold tens of thousands of clones, with around 94% observed a single time. V was shortened by 1 base and J by 5 bases, with 6 bases between the two germline ends. CDR1 is SGHRS, CDR2 YFSETQ, per germline. The CDR3 length is 12 residues. This clonotype was obtained from a human patient who received an intestinal transplant, so some T cells may come from the graft donor. The material was PBMCs, obtained 16 days after intestinal transplant. The genes are TRBV5-1 and TRBJ1-1, with D perhaps matching TRBD1 (6 bases). Here the CDR3 DNA reads TGCGCCAGCAGCTTGAGGGGGACTGAAGCTTTCTTT. This sequence encodes CASSLRGTEAFF.